A selection of T cell receptor beta chains follows, all from one sample in a study of T-cell memory formation after mild COVID-19. TCRdb called the 5' RACE reads again in MiXCR, with one record for every CDR3 protein. The table has just under 150,000 distinct CDR3 sequences, 15% to 20% seen once. The sequenced material came from PBMCs or a T cell subset sorted from them (not recorded which). These receptors came from an adult woman who had mild COVID-19 (a few samples of this study predate the infection). Cell type and time point are not known. The CDR3 runs from the conserved cysteine through the conserved F or W. D genes are given only for firm matches. Clone size, where shown, is once, few, many, or a class for clones that have expanded.

TRBJ2-5 - - TRBV5-1 TGCGCCAGCAGCTGGGGGGCCCAAGAGACCCAGTACTTC CASSWGAQETQYF
TRBJ2-3 once - TRBV20-1 TGCAGTGATAGGCGAGGCCTAGTCGACCCAGATACGCAGTATTTT CSDRRGLVDPDTQYF
TRBJ2-1 - TRBD1 TRBV7-2 TGTGCCAGCAGCTTAGCCCCATACAGGGGAAGGGGAGTAATTGAGCAGTTCTTC CASSLAPYRGRGVIEQFF
TRBJ2-1 few - TRBV12-3/TRBV12-4 TGTGCCAGCTCTATAGAGGACTTCTACAATGAGCAGTTCTTC CASSIEDFYNEQFF
TRBJ2-5 few - TRBV4-2 TGTGCCAGCAGCCAAGAACCGGGGGAGACCCAGTACTTC CASSQEPGETQYF
TRBJ2-5 few TRBD1 TRBV29-1 TGCAGCGTTGTTCCAGGGGGCCCGGAGACCCAGTACTTC CSVVPGGPETQYF
TRBJ1-1 few - TRBV5-5 TGTGCCAGCAGCGGTGGACAGCTGAACACTGAAGCTTTCTTT CASSGGQLNTEAFF
TRBJ1-2 - TRBD1 TRBV15 TGTGCCACCAGCAGAGAACGACAGGGGCTCGGAGGCTACACCTTC CATSRERQGLGGYTF
TRBJ2-7 few - TRBV15 TGTGCCACCAGCAGAGATTTAGGGAAGCAGTACTTC CATSRDLGKQYF
TRBJ1-5 - - TRBV18 TGTGCCAGCTCATACGGCGGGGACAATCAGCCCCAGCATTTT CASSYGGDNQPQHF
TRBJ1-1 few - TRBV5-1 TGCGCCAGCAGCGGTCGGGCTTGGAACACTGAAGCTTTCTTT CASSGRAWNTEAFF
TRBJ2-3 - - TRBV5-1 TGCGCCAGCAGCTTGGTGGTCTCCTCCACAGATACGCAGTATTTT CASSLVVSSTDTQYF
TRBJ2-7 - TRBD1 TRBV27 TGTGCCAGCAGTCCCCGCTTTAGCCTAACAGGGGGCGAGCAGTACTTC CASSPRFSLTGGEQYF
TRBJ2-7 - TRBD2 TRBV6-1 TGTGCCAGCAGTGAAGGTCAGAGACTAGCGGGGGTAAACGAGCAGTACTTC CASSEGQRLAGVNEQYF
TRBJ2-2 - - TRBV5-1 TGCGCCAGCTCCGTCCGAACAGTGAACACCGGGGAGCTGTTTTTT CASSVRTVNTGELFF
TRBJ1-2 few TRBD1 TRBV4-3 TGCGCCAGCAGCCCCGACCGGGACAGGGCCTATGGCTACACCTTC CASSPDRDRAYGYTF
TRBJ1-5 - TRBD1 TRBV7-6 TGTGCCAGCAGCTTGAGGGGGCGTACTTATAGCAATCAGCCCCAGCATTTT CASSLRGRTYSNQPQHF
TRBJ2-7 - TRBD1 TRBV18 TGTGCCAGCTCACCTACAGGGGGGAGCGAGCAGTACTTC CASSPTGGSEQYF
TRBJ1-1 - - TRBV25-1 TGTGCCAGCAGTGCCGCCGGGGCGAACACTGAAGCTTTCTTT CASSAAGANTEAFF
TRBJ2-2 - - TRBV6-4 TGTGCCAGCAAAAACTACCACGGCTACAACACCGGGGAGCTGTTTTTT CASKNYHGYNTGELFF
TRBJ1-6 few - TRBV6-5 TGTGCCAGCAGTTTTTTAACGGGCCTGGGGGAATCACCCCTCCACTTT CASSFLTGLGESPLHF
TRBJ1-2 - - TRBV4-1 TGCGCCAGCAGCCAAGATCGGAAGGAGAGTAACTATGGCTACACCTTC CASSQDRKESNYGYTF
TRBJ1-2 - - TRBV19 TGTGCCAGTAGTATTTCTACCGGGACGGGGTCTACTGGCTACACCTTC CASSISTGTGSTGYTF
TRBJ2-3 - - TRBV7-9 TGTGCCAGCAGCTTATTTCAGGGCCCCACAGATACGCAGTATTTT CASSLFQGPTDTQYF